These 7 T cell receptor beta chains originate from one sample sequenced in a study of molecular identifiers for immune sequencing clone quantification. TCRdb re-called the PCR reads through MiXCR, storing one row per CDR3 protein. The sample holds 400,000 to 600,000 distinct CDR3 sequences; about 20% are singletons and the top ten take more than 0.8%. The sequenced sample consisted of naive CD8+ T cells from blood, with Jurkat cell RNA spiked in. This sample's subset: FACS-sorted CD8+CD4-CCR7+CD45RA+ naive T cells. The receptors were sampled from a human donor in good health. Some libraries in this study had Jurkat cell RNA spiked in.

This clonotype was detected ten times or more. The chain combines TRBV20-1 with TRBJ2-7; perhaps TRBD2 as D (5 bases). This CDR3 region has 14 residues. V lost 6 bases to trimming and J lost 0 bases, with 15 bases between them. CDR1 is DFQATT, CDR2 SNEGSKA, per germline (reference sequence). The CDR3 protein is CSATKPGSSYEQYF. The CDR3 DNA follows: TGCAGTGCGACGAAACCGGGGAGCTCCTACGAGCAGTACTTC.

This clonotype appeared a few times. The chain recombines TRBV4-3 with TRBJ2-3; D may be TRBD2 (5 bases). Deletions cut 1 base from V and 5 bases from J, with 22 bases between. Germline V CDR1 and CDR2: LGHNA, YSLEER. The CDR3 sequence is 18 residues long. CDR3 nucleotide sequence: TGCGCCAGCAGCCAAGGTACGGCAAGCGGCATCGGTGGAGATACGCAGTATTTT. Translating gives CASSQGTASGIGGDTQYF.

This clonotype came up a few times. The chain is built from TRBV24-1 and TRBJ1-3, with no clear D. V lost 8 bases to trimming and J lost 0 bases, with 13 bases between them. The germline V gene has CDR1 KGHDR and CDR2 SFDVKD. The CDR3 runs to 15 residues. The CDR3 DNA sequence: TGTGCCACCACTACCGGGAAACGCTCTGGAAACACCATATATTTT. Residues: CATTTGKRSGNTIYF.

This clonotype was counted at least ten times. The rearrangement links TRBV20-1 to TRBJ2-3; D is possibly TRBD2 (6 bases). CDR3 length: 17 amino acids. Germline V CDR1 and CDR2: DFQATT, SNEGSKA (reference sequence). V dropped 3 bases and J dropped 2 bases, with 21 bases sitting between them. The CDR3 sequence is CSARSWGTSLHTDTQYF. The CDR3, as DNA: TGCAGTGCTAGGTCATGGGGAACTAGCCTTCACACAGATACGCAGTATTTT.

Remarks on this clonotype: It may be a read error: a sequence one base away is much more abundant. V and J are TRBV12-3 or TRBV12-4 and TRBJ1-5, with D possibly TRBD1 on 5 matching bases. The CDR3 extends over 14 amino acids. The CDR3 nucleotides read TGTGCCAGCAGTTTTCATCAGGGCAATCAGTCCCAGCATTTT. This codes for CASSFHQGNQSQHF.

V usage is TRBV23-1 and J usage is TRBJ1-6; TRBD1 agrees at 7 bases. TRBV23-1 counts as an open reading frame of uncertain function. Trimming at V came to 3 bases and at J to 10 bases, leaving 6 bases not matched to a gene. The CDR3 is 14 amino acids. Here the CDR3 DNA reads TGCGCCAGCAGTCAGGGACAGTCAGGATCACCCCTCCACTTT. Translation gives CASSQGQSGSPLHF.

This clonotype was seen many times. V gene TRBV7-8 combines with J gene TRBJ2-2; 12 nucleotides agree with TRBD2. This CDR3 has 18 residues. With V trimmed by 2 bases and J by 5 bases, 9 bases remained unmatched. CDR1 and CDR2 from the germline V gene are SGHVS and FQNEAQ. CDR3 sequence reads: CASSLNPTSGGPTGELFF. CDR3 in DNA: TGTGCCAGCAGCTTAAATCCTACTAGCGGGGGGCCAACCGGGGAGCTGTTTTTT.